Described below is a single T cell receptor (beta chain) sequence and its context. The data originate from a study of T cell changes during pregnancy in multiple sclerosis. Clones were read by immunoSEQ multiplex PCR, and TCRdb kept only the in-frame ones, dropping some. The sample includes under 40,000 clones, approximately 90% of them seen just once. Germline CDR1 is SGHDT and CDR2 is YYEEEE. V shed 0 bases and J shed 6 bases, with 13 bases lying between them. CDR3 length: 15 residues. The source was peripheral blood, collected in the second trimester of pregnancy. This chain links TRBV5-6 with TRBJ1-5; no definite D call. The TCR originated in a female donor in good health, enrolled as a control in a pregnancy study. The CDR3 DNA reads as TGTGCCAGCAGCTTGGGTCCGAGAGGGCGTCAGCCCCAGCATTTT. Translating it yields CASSLGPRGRQPQHF.